A selection of T cell receptor beta chains follows, all from one sample in a study of blood T cell repertoires in COVID-19. Method: immunoSEQ multiplex PCR; TCRdb's copy keeps in-frame clones and lacks some. The table has 300,000 to 400,000 clones, about 90% seen once; the top ten hold 5.5% to 7.5%. The material sequenced was peripheral blood. These receptors all come from a woman aged 70-85 years with COVID-19, enrolled during active disease. CDR3s include the opening cysteine and the closing phenylalanine or tryptophan. Fields, in order: V gene, J gene, D gene, CDR3 protein. The D gene is left open where the match is weak.

v_call: TRBV10-2; j_call: TRBJ2-5; d_call: TRBD2; cdr3_aa: CASTGMRGGRRETQYF
v_call: TRBV7-2; j_call: TRBJ1-1; d_call: TRBD1; cdr3_aa: CASSLAGGTGRFWMNTEAFF
v_call: TRBV6-5; j_call: TRBJ1-4; d_call: NA; cdr3_aa: CASSSTRVPSEKLFF
v_call: TRBV4-1; j_call: TRBJ1-2; d_call: NA; cdr3_aa: CASSQETGLLGSNYGYTF
v_call: TRBV28; j_call: TRBJ2-7; d_call: TRBD1; cdr3_aa: CASEMGTGIYEQYF
v_call: TRBV18; j_call: TRBJ1-2; d_call: NA; cdr3_aa: CASSPPGGVGYTF
v_call: TRBV6-1; j_call: TRBJ2-3; d_call: NA; cdr3_aa: CASSEAPRASDTQYF
v_call: TRBV5-1; j_call: TRBJ2-3; d_call: TRBD2; cdr3_aa: CASKLAVSTDTQYF
v_call: TRBV7-9; j_call: TRBJ1-6; d_call: NA; cdr3_aa: CASRGSGVSPLHF
v_call: TRBV27; j_call: TRBJ1-1; d_call: NA; cdr3_aa: CASSSDGHLGGNTEAFF
v_call: TRBV29-1; j_call: TRBJ1-2; d_call: TRBD1; cdr3_aa: CSVERTGPPGYTF
v_call: TRBV7-2; j_call: TRBJ1-2; d_call: NA; cdr3_aa: CASSLDGLSGYTF
v_call: TRBV21-1; j_call: TRBJ1-2; d_call: NA; cdr3_aa: CASSGGTGTGKFNYGYTF
v_call: TRBV19; j_call: TRBJ1-5; d_call: NA; cdr3_aa: CASSRAINQPQHF
v_call: TRBV20-1; j_call: TRBJ1-5; d_call: NA; cdr3_aa: CSASPQGPYQPQHF